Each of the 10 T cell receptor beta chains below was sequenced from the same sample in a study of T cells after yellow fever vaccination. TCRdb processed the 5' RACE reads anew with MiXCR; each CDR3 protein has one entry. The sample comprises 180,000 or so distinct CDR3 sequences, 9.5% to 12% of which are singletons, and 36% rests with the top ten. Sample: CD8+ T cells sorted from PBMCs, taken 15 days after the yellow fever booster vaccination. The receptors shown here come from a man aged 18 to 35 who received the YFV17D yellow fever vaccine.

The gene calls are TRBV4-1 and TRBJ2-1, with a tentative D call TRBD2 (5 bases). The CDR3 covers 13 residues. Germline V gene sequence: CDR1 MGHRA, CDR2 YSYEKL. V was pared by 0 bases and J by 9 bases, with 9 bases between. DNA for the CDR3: TGCGCCAGCAGCCAAGATATAGCGATTGAGCAGTTCTTC. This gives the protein CASSQDIAIEQFF.

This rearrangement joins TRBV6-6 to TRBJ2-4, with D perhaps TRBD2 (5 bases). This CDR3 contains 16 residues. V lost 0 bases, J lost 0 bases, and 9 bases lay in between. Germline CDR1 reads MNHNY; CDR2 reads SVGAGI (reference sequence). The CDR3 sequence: CASSYSRELAKNIQYF. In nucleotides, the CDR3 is TGTGCCAGCAGTTACTCGAGGGAGCTAGCCAAAAACATTCAGTACTTC.

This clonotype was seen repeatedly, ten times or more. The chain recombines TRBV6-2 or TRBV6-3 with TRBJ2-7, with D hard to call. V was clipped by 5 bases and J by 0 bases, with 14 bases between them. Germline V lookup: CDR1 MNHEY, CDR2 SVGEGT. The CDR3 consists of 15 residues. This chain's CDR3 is CASSLKWGSSYEQYV. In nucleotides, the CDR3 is TGTGCCAGCAGTCTGAAGTGGGGTAGCTCCTACGAGCAGTACGTC.

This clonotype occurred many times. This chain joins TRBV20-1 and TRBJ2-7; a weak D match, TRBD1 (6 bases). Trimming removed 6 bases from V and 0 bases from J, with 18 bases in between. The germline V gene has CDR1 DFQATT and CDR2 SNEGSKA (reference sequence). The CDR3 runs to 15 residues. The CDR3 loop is CSAYPGHLNSYEQYV. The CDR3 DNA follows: TGCAGTGCGTACCCGGGACATCTAAACTCCTACGAGCAGTACGTC.

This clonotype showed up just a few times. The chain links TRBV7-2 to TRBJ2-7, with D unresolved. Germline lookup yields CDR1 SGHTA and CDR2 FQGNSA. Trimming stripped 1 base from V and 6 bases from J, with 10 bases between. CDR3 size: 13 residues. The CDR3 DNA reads TGTGCCAGCAGCTTAGTGTCGGGTGCCGAGCAGTACGTC. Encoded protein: CASSLVSGAEQYV.

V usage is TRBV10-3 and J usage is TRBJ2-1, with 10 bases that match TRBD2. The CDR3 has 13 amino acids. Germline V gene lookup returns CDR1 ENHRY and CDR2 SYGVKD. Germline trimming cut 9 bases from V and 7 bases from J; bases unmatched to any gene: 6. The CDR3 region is CAITSGEGNEQFF. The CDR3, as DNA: TGTGCCATTACTAGCGGGGAAGGGAATGAGCAGTTCTTC.

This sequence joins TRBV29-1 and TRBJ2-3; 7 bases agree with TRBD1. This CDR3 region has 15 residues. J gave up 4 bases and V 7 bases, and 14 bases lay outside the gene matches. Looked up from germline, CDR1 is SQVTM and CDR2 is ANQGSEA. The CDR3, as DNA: TGCAGCGCCGGACGACAGGGTGATTTATCAGATACGCAGTATTTT. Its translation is CSAGRQGDLSDTQYF.

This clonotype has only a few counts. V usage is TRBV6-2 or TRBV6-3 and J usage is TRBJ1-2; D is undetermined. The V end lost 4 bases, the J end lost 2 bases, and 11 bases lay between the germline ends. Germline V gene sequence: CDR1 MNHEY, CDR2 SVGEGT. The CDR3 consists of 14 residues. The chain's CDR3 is CASSLSGKNYGYTF. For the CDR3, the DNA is TGTGCCAGCAGTTTGAGCGGGAAAAACTATGGCTACACCTTC.

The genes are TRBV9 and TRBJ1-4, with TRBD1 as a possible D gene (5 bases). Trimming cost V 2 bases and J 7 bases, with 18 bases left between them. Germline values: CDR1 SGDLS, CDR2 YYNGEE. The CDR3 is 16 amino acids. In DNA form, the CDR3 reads TGTGCCAGCAGCGTGACCGCCCGGCAGGGTGGTGAAAAACTGTTTTTT. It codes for CASSVTARQGGEKLFF.

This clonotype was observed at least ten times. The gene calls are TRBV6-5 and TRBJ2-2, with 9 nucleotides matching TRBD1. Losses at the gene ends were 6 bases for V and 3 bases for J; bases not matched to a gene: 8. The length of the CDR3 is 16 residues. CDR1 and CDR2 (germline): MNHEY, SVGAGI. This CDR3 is CASSAPGQGYTGELFF. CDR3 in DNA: TGTGCCAGCAGCGCCCCGGGACAGGGCTACACCGGGGAGCTGTTTTTT.